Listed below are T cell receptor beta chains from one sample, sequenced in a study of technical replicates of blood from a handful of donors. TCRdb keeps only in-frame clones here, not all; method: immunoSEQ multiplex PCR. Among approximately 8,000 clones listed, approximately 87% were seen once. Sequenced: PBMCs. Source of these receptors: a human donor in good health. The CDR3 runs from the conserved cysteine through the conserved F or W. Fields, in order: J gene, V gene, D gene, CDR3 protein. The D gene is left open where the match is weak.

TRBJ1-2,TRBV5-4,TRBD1,CASSPVHRGHGYTF
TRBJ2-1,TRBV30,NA,CAWSGLAQNEQFF
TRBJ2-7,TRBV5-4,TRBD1,CASSSGQTYEQYF
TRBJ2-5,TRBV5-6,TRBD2,CASSTGLAVQETQYF
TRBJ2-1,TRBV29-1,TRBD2,CSVERGGLAAHNEQFF
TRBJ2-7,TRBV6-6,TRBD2,CASSSSAGGSYEQYF
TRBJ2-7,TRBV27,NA,CASSFLPGEQYF
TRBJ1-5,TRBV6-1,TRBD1,CASSEQGGNQPQHF
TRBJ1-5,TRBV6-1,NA,CASSATGGNQPQHF
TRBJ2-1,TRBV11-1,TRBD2,CASSSGTSGYNEQFF
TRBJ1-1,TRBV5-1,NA,CASRSTPNTEAFF
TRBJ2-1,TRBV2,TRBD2,CASSDGSGGPHEQFF
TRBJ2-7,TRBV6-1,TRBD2,CASSSGNNEQYF
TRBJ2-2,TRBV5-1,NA,CASSLSTANTGELFF
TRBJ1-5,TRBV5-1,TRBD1,CASSLDGQGGDQPQHF
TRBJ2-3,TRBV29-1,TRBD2,CSVDPTSGRGTDTQYF
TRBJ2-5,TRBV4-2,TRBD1,CASTGQGQGTQYF
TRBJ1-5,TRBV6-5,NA,CASSPTGRQQPQHF
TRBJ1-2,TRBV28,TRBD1,CASRGQDYGYTF
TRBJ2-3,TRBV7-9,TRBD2,CASSYGTTTDTQYF
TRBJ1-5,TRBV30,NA,CAWSLAGNSNQPQHF
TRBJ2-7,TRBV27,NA,CASSSYSAATYEQYF
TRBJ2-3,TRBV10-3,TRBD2,CATYTGEGLQDTQYF
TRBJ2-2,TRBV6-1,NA,CASSEFLAAGDRTGELFF
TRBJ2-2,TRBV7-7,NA,CASSLGQDTGELFF
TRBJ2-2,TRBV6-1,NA,CASSGLSNTGELFF
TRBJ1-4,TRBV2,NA,CASRVRGNNEKLFF
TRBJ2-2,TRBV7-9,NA,CASSRTGELFF
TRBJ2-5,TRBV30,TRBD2,CAWSVLSGGPGETQYF
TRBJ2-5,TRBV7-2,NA,CASSLSFSEETQYF
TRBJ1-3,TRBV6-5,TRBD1,CASSYGTGPGNTIYF
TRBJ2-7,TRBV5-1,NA,CASSLDGGTISYEQYF
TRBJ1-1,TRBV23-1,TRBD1,CASSQETGPANTEAFF
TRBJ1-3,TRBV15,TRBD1,CATSSMDRGTIYF
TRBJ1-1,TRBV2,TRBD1,CASSKEWTGNTEAFF
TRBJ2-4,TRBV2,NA,CASKSRLEVKNIQYF
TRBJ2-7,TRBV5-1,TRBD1,CASSLAARTGVAEQYF
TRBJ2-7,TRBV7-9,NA,CASSLAPGHPYEQYF
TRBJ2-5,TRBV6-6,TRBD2,CASSYSISGGRKTQYF
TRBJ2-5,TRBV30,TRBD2,CAWSVGGRETQYF
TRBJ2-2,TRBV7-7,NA,CASSLGVTGSITGELFF
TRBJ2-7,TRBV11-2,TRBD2,CASSLVGSGRAWYEQYF
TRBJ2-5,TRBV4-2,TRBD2,CASSQVTSGSLETQYF
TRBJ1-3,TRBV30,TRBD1,CAGNRGSWGGNTIYF
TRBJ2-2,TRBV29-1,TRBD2,CSVGGGTGELFF
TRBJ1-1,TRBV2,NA,CASSDDRNTEAFF
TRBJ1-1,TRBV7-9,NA,CASSKQKNTEAFF
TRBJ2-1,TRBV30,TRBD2,CAWSVSLAGSYNEQFF
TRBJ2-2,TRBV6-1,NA,CASSEAPETGELFF
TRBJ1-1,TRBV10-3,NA,CATGERANTEAFF